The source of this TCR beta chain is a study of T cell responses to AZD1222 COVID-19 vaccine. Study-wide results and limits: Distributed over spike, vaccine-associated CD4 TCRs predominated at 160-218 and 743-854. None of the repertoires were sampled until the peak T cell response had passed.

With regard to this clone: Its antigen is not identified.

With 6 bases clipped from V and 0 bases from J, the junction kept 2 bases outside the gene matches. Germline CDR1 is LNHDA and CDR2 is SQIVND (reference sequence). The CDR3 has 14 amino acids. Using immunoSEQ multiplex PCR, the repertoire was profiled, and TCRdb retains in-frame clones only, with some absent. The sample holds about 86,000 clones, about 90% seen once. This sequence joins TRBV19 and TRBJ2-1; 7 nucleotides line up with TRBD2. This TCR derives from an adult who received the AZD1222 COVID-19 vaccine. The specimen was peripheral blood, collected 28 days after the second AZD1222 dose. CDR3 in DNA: TGTGCCAGTAGCGGGAGGTTCTCCTACAATGAGCAGTTCTTC. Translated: CASSGRFSYNEQFF.